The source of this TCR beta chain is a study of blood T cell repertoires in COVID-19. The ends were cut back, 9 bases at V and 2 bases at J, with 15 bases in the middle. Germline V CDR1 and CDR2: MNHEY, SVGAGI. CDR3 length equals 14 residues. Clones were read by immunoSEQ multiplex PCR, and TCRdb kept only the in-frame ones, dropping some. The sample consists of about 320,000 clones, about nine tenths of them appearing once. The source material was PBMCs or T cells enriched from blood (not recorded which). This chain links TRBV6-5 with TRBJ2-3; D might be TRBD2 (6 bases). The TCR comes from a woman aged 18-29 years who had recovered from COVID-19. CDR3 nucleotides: TGTGCCAGTCAGGGCGGAGGGGACACAGATACGCAGTATTTT. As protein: CASQGGGDTDTQYF.